The T cell receptor beta chain described here comes from a study of response to subunit inactivated influenza vaccine. Via MiXCR, TCRdb re-called the RT-PCR reads, giving one row per CDR3 protein. The sample lists roughly 570,000 distinct CDR3 sequences; 12% to 15% were seen once. Germline V gene lookup returns CDR1 SGHRS and CDR2 YFSETQ. This CDR3 region has 15 residues. V lost 0 bases to trimming and J lost 1 base, with 10 bases between them. This chain uses TRBV5-1 with TRBJ2-5, with no clear D. The sample here was PBMCs from blood, taken about 11 days after vaccination. The clonotype originates from a man in his forties or fifties who received an inactivated influenza vaccine. The CDR3 coding sequence is TGCGCCAGCAGCTTGGAGCACAGCGTCCAAGAGACCCAGTACTTC. Its protein is CASSLEHSVQETQYF.